This TCR beta chain was captured in a study of CD8+CD57+ T cells in acquired aplastic anemia. Overall study: Sorted CD4+ and CD8+ cells gave an average of roughly 3.3 ug of DNA.

This clonotype was observed a handful of times. Sequencing involved patients with CD8+CD57+ cell expansion previously shown by flow cytometry. A severe acquired aplastic anemia diagnosis applied to all patients. The study profiled TCR beta VDJ and CDR3 using genomic DNA as template. TCRdb called the reads again in MiXCR, with one record for every CDR3 protein. The data contain just over 150,000 distinct CDR3 sequences, less than 50% of them singletons. The CDR3 contains 12 residues. Germline V gene sequence: CDR1 SEHNR, CDR2 FQNEAQ (reference sequence). Trimming removed 5 bases at V and 3 bases at J, with 7 bases between.

This chain joins TRBV7-9 and TRBJ1-2; the D is unclear. The receptor's source is a human donor with aplastic anemia. Source material: sorted CD4+, CD8+, or CD8+CD57+ T cells (not recorded which) from PBMCs. CDR3 amino acids: CASSGLDYGYTF. The CDR3 nucleotides are TGTGCCAGCAGCGGCCTCGACTATGGCTACACCTTC.